The 10 T cell receptor beta chains in this list originate from one sample, sequenced in a study of control samples from healthy donors and cancer patients. TCRdb's copy holds only in-frame clones and misses some; the assay was immunoSEQ multiplex PCR. The sample has tens of thousands of clones; more than 70% are singletons. The source material was PBMCs. The receptors here all came from a man between 60 and 75 years old with colorectal cancer.

This chain uses TRBV20-1 with TRBJ1-5; no firm D call. V lost 3 bases and J 0 bases, leaving 12 bases between the germline ends. This CDR3 has 15 amino acids. The germline V gene has CDR1 DFQATT and CDR2 SNEGSKA (reference sequence). The CDR3 coding sequence is TGCAGTGCTAGTCTGGGTGGATATAGCAATCAGCCCCAGCATTTT. This translates into CSASLGGYSNQPQHF.

The chain's CDR3 is CASSLRRRDGYTF. CDR3 coding DNA: TGTGCCAGCAGTCTCCGACGGAGGGATGGCTACACCTTC. This chain joins TRBV6-5 and TRBJ1-2, with unresolved D. The CDR3 consists of 13 residues. Trimming stripped 5 bases from V and 6 bases from J, with 13 bases between. From germline, CDR1 is MNHEY and CDR2 SVGAGI.

The chain has TRBV30 and TRBJ2-2; D unclear. V was trimmed by 1 base and J by 6 bases, leaving 6 bases between them. The CDR3 runs to 12 residues. Germline loops: CDR1 GTSNPN, CDR2 SVGIG (reference sequence). CDR3 bases: TGTGCCTGGAGTGCCACGGCCGGGGAGCTGTTTTTT. This encodes CAWSATAGELFF.

V and J are TRBV19 and TRBJ2-2; 11 bases agree with TRBD2. In germline, CDR1 is LNHDA, CDR2 SQIVND (reference sequence). V was pared by 3 bases and J by 1 base, with 1 base of the junction left unmatched. The CDR3 covers 16 residues. The CDR3: CASSMTSGVNTGELFF. CDR3 DNA: TGTGCCAGTAGTATGACTAGCGGGGTGAACACCGGGGAGCTGTTTTTT. The variable domain in full, with the rest retrieved from reference TRBV19 and TRBJ2-2, is DGGITQSPKYLFRKEGQNVTLSCEQNLNHDAMYWYRQDPGQGLRLIYYSQIVNDFQKGDIAEGYSVSREKKESFPLTVTSAQKNPTAFYLCASSMTSGVNTGELFFGEGSRLTVL.

The V call is TRBV4-1, the J call TRBJ2-1, with D tentatively TRBD1 or TRBD2 (5 bases each). The V and J ends lost 5 bases and 7 bases respectively, with 18 bases between them. The germline gives CDR1 MGHRA, CDR2 YSYEKL. This CDR3 is built from 15 residues. The CDR3: CASSGRGAKGNEQFF. In nucleotides, the CDR3 is TGCGCCAGCAGCGGGAGAGGAGCAAAGGGGAATGAGCAGTTCTTC.

The V call is TRBV28, the J call TRBJ1-1; no definite D call. V lost 1 base and J 3 bases, leaving 12 bases between the germline ends. Germline V CDR1 and CDR2: MDHEN, SYDVKM. The CDR3 totals 15 residues. CDR3 protein: CASSLSRELDTEAFF. Written as DNA, the CDR3 is TGTGCCAGCAGTTTATCCCGGGAATTGGACACTGAAGCTTTCTTT.

The chain joins TRBV5-6 to TRBJ2-5; the D call may be TRBD1 or TRBD2 (6 bases each). CDR1 is SGHDT and CDR2 is YYEEEE in the germline V gene. There are 15 residues in the CDR3. Trimming took 4 bases from V and 1 from J, leaving 14 bases between them. The CDR3 region is CASSQLGGAQETQYF. Here the CDR3 DNA reads TGTGCCAGCAGCCAGCTGGGGGGCGCCCAAGAGACCCAGTACTTC. Full variable domain (rest looked up from reference TRBV5-6 and TRBJ2-5): DAGVTQSPTHLIKTRGQQVTLRCSPKSGHDTVSWYQQALGQGPQFIFQYYEEEERQRGNFPDRFSGHQFPNYSSELNVNALLLGDSALYLCASSQLGGAQETQYFGPGTRLLVL.

By share, this clone ranks as medium-sized. V is TRBV5-6 and J is TRBJ1-1; D unresolved. Trimming shortened V by 4 bases and J by 4 bases, and 14 bases separated the two germline ends. Germline V gives CDR1 SGHDT, CDR2 YYEEEE. This CDR3 contains 14 residues. The CDR3 is CASSPPPLGTEAFF. The CDR3 coding sequence is TGTGCCAGCAGCCCCCCACCCTTGGGCACTGAAGCTTTCTTT.

The chain links TRBV19 to TRBJ2-1; D is unclear. V was trimmed by 9 bases and J by 6 bases, leaving 9 bases between them. Germline assignment: CDR1 LNHDA and CDR2 SQIVND (reference sequence). The CDR3 is 11 amino acids. The CDR3 bases are TGTGCCAGCCGTGACGTCAATGAGCAGTTCTTC. This encodes CASRDVNEQFF.

The chain links TRBV2 to TRBJ1-5; D perhaps matches TRBD1 (5 bases). The CDR3 totals 17 residues. Trimming removed 4 bases from V and 1 base from J, with 17 bases in between. Germline loops: CDR1 SNHLY, CDR2 FYNNEI. DNA of the CDR3: TGTGCCAGCAGTGTCCCCACGGGGGGTAAGAGCAATCAGCCCCAGCATTTT. Amino acids: CASSVPTGGKSNQPQHF.